The next 31 T cell receptor beta chains were all read from a single sample in a study of regulatory T cells in long-lasting Graves disease. The sample's time point: newly diagnosed GD, antithyroid drugs for less than 3 months. PBMC RNA served as the TCR library source. Researchers made TCR beta libraries by using iRepertoire HTBI primers and running Arm-PCR on CDR3 regions. TCRdb independently ran MiXCR on the multiplex PCR reads; one entry per CDR3 protein. The sample consists of about 220,000 distinct CDR3 sequences, roughly 19% of them appearing once. These same records also appear under a second study, on T cells in Graves' hyperthyroidism and ophthalmopathy.

The specimen was peripheral blood mononuclear cells (PBMCs), collected at new diagnosis, from a patient treated with antithyroid drugs. The receptor set was obtained from a young woman with Graves disease.

Many counts were recorded for this clonotype. The chain links TRBV25-1 to TRBJ1-1; unclear D gene. From germline, CDR1 is MGHDK and CDR2 SYGVNS. Trimming removed 4 bases from V and 6 bases from J, with 12 bases in between. The CDR3 length is 13 residues. CDR3 sequence reads: CASSVKRNSEAFF. The CDR3, as DNA: TGTGCCAGCAGTGTGAAGAGAAACTCTGAAGCTTTCTTT. Complete variable domain (other parts from reference TRBV25-1 and TRBJ1-1): EADIYQTPRYLVIGTGKKITLECSQTMGHDKMYWYQQDPGMELHLIHYSYGVNSTEKGDLSSESTVSRIRTEHFPLTLESARPSHTSQYLCASSVKRNSEAFFGQGTRLTVV.

This clonotype showed up many times. The genes are TRBV12-3 or TRBV12-4 and TRBJ2-7, with TRBD1 identical over 9 bases. Trimming took 8 bases from V and 3 from J; bases not matched to a gene: 2. CDR3 length: 12 amino acids. Written as DNA, the CDR3 is TGTGCCAGCGGGGACAGGGTCTACGAGCAGTACTTC. Its translation: CASGDRVYEQYF.

This clonotype showed up many times. The junction shows a germline mismatch at one end, possibly a read error. V and J are TRBV7-2 and TRBJ2-5, with 10 nucleotides matching TRBD2. CDR3 size: 14 residues. CDR1 is SGHTA and CDR2 is FQGNSA in the germline V gene. The CDR3 reads CASSLAGAGETQYF. The DNA for the CDR3 is TGTGCCAGCAGCCTAGCGGGAGCGGGAGAGACCCAGTACTTC.

In its sample, this clonotype was seen many times. This chain connects TRBV30 to TRBJ1-1, with D possibly matching TRBD1 (6 bases). The CDR3 is 14 residues long. CDR1 GTSNPN and CDR2 SVGIG come from the germline V gene (reference sequence). V was clipped by 2 bases and J by 1 base, with 11 bases between them. In DNA form, the CDR3 reads TGTGCCTGGAGTCTCAGGGGCAGGAACACTGAAGCTTTCTTT. This sequence encodes CAWSLRGRNTEAFF.

Ten or more counts support this clonotype. The chain employs TRBV6-1 and TRBJ2-6; D is undetermined. Trimming removed 6 bases at V and 0 bases at J, with 3 bases between. Germline-derived CDR1 and CDR2 are MNHNS and SASEGT. This CDR3 has 13 residues. The CDR3, as DNA: TGTGCCAGCAGAGTCTCTGGGGCCAACGTCCTGACTTTC. This translates into CASRVSGANVLTF.

This clonotype was detected many times. The chain employs TRBV9 and TRBJ2-3; 12 bases align to TRBD2. Looked up from germline, CDR1 is SGDLS and CDR2 is YYNGEE. V lost 3 bases to trimming and J lost 2 bases; unmatched junction nucleotides: 13. The length of the CDR3 is 19 residues. CDR3 amino acids: CASSARTSGNPITTDTQYF. Written as DNA, the CDR3 is TGTGCCAGCAGCGCCCGGACTAGCGGGAACCCGATCACCACAGATACGCAGTATTTT.

This chain uses TRBV2 with TRBJ2-2, with 7 bases identical to TRBD1. This CDR3 region has 13 residues. J lost 5 bases, V lost 6 bases, and 3 bases had no gene match. The germline gives CDR1 SNHLY, CDR2 FYNNEI. CDR3 residues: CASSEQGTGELFF. CDR3 DNA: TGTGCCAGCAGCGAACAGGGGACCGGGGAGCTGTTTTTT.

This clonotype was observed many times. V is TRBV5-1 and J is TRBJ2-3; D is possibly TRBD2 (6 bases). V was clipped by 6 bases and J by 1 base, with 15 bases between them. The CDR3 consists of 15 residues. CDR1 is SGHRS, CDR2 YFSETQ, per germline. The CDR3 reads CASTPRGGGTDTQYF. CDR3 DNA sequence: TGCGCCAGCACCCCCCGCGGCGGGGGCACAGATACGCAGTATTTT.

The table lists this clonotype with many counts. The rearrangement uses TRBV28 and TRBJ1-1; TRBD1 matches 7 bases. CDR1 and CDR2 from the germline V gene are MDHEN and SYDVKM. Trimming removed 6 bases from V and 4 bases from J; junction bases left unmatched: 8. The length of the CDR3 is 14 residues. The CDR3 nucleotides read TGTGCCAGCAGCCCCACAGGGGTCGTCACTGAAGCTTTCTTT. Translated, it gives CASSPTGVVTEAFF.

This clonotype has a count of ten or more. The V and J genes are TRBV18 and TRBJ1-1; no clear D. The V gene's germline CDR1 is KGHSH and CDR2 LQKENI. The CDR3 is made up of 13 amino acids. V lost 0 bases and J lost 3, with 5 bases in between. The CDR3 protein is CASSPPYDTEAFF. In DNA, the CDR3 is TGTGCCAGCTCACCACCGTATGACACTGAAGCTTTCTTT.

This clonotype was picked up many times. This chain links TRBV12-3 or TRBV12-4 with TRBJ1-2, with TRBD1 identical over 9 bases. V lost 10 bases, J lost 6 bases, and 9 bases stayed unmatched. CDR3 size: 13 residues. The CDR3, as DNA: TGTGCCATCGTTACAGGGGGCGCGGATGGCTACACCTTC. This gives the protein CAIVTGGADGYTF.

This clonotype was found many times. The gene calls are TRBV7-3 and TRBJ2-3; D is possibly TRBD1 (6 bases). V was trimmed by 5 bases and J by 6 bases, leaving 24 bases between them. CDR1 SGHTA and CDR2 FQGTGA come from the germline V gene. There are 17 residues in the CDR3. The CDR3, as DNA: TGTGCCAGCAGCCTCCAAGGGACACCTGGTTGGGGGGATACGCAGTATTTT. It translates to CASSLQGTPGWGDTQYF.

With regard to this clonotype: This may arise from a read error, as a much more abundant clone is one base away. V is TRBV10-3 and J is TRBJ1-5; D unresolved. The CDR3 extends over 16 amino acids. In germline, CDR1 is ENHRY, CDR2 SYGVKD. The CDR3 DNA reads TGTACCATCAGTCCTGGGAACCCGGCCGAAAATCAGCCCCAGCATTTT. Amino acids: CTISPGNPAENQPQHF.

This clonotype showed up many times. This rearrangement joins TRBV7-9 to TRBJ2-1, with 8 bases identical to TRBD2. The CDR3 extends over 16 amino acids. Germline CDR1 reads SEHNR; CDR2 reads FQNEAQ (reference sequence). Losses at the gene ends were 5 bases for V and 4 bases for J; bases not matched to a gene: 10. The CDR3 DNA reads as TGTGCCAGCAGCCCGAGGACTAGCCCTACGTACAATGAGCAGTTCTTC. Amino acid sequence: CASSPRTSPTYNEQFF.

This clonotype was counted at least ten times. The chain recombines TRBV9 with TRBJ2-3, with TRBD2 matching over 8 bases. V lost 0 bases and J lost 5; bases outside the gene matches: 5. The CDR3 sequence is 15 residues long. From germline, CDR1 is SGDLS and CDR2 YYNGEE. Here the CDR3 DNA reads TGTGCCAGCAGCGTAGCGGGGGGGCAAGGAGATACGCAGTATTTT. Residues: CASSVAGGQGDTQYF.

This clonotype was found many times. The chain has TRBV15 and TRBJ1-5; D ambiguous. The CDR3 runs 15 residues. Trimming left V 0 bases short and J 5 bases short, with 11 bases between. Germline assignment: CDR1 LNHNV and CDR2 YYDKDF (reference sequence). CDR3 region: CATSRESPGDQPQHF. CDR3 nucleotides: TGTGCCACCAGCAGAGAAAGCCCGGGTGATCAGCCCCAGCATTTT.

Ten or more counts support this clonotype. In nucleotides, the CDR3 is TGTGCCAGCAGCGCCAGCGTGACAATAAACTATGGCTACACCTTC. The encoded protein is CASSASVTINYGYTF. The chain uses TRBV12-3 or TRBV12-4 and TRBJ1-2; D is unclear. Between the trimmed V and J ends, which lost 6 bases and 2 bases, there was a span of 16 bases. The CDR3 is 15 residues long.

This clonotype came up many times. This chain uses TRBV10-3 with TRBJ1-2; 8 bases align to TRBD1. After removal of 7 bases from V and 4 bases from J, the junction contained 8 bases not matched to a gene. CDR3 size: 14 residues. The germline V gene encodes CDR1 ENHRY and CDR2 SYGVKD. The CDR3 nucleotides are TGTGCCATCAATGGACAGGGAATTGGCTATGGCTACACCTTC. Encoded protein: CAINGQGIGYGYTF.

This clonotype was picked up many times. The V call is TRBV28, the J call TRBJ2-3, with TRBD1 as a possible D gene (7 bases). Trimming pared 6 bases from V and 2 bases from J, leaving 18 bases between. Per the germline V gene, CDR1 is MDHEN and CDR2 is SYDVKM. This CDR3 has 16 amino acids. DNA for the CDR3: TGTGCCAGCAGCCCCTTGCGGGACAGCCACACAGATACGCAGTATTTT. This encodes CASSPLRDSHTDTQYF.

Concerning this clonotype itself: Being one base from a much bigger clone, this may be a read error. The chain joins TRBV28 to TRBJ2-1; a weak D match, TRBD1 (5 bases). The V end was cut by 10 bases, the J end by 9 bases, with 19 bases between. CDR3 length: 13 amino acids. Germline V gives CDR1 MDHEN, CDR2 SYDVKM. The CDR3 bases are TGTGCCACGTCAGGGTCCCTGGATCTTGAGCAGTTCTTC. It specifies CATSGSLDLEQFF.

This clonotype was found many times. The chain recombines TRBV7-8 with TRBJ1-5; D is perhaps TRBD1 (6 bases). Germline CDR1 is SGHVS and CDR2 is FQNEAQ. The CDR3 length is 15 residues. Trimming pared 5 bases from V and 4 bases from J, leaving 15 bases between. The CDR3 is CASSPRRQGNQPQHF. The CDR3 DNA is TGTGCCAGCAGCCCACGGCGGCAGGGGAATCAGCCCCAGCATTTT.

This clonotype was seen at least ten times. The chain combines TRBV6-5 with TRBJ1-1; unclear D gene. CDR3 length equals 14 residues. Germline values: CDR1 MNHEY, CDR2 SVGAGI. V lost 0 bases to trimming and J lost 5 bases, with 10 bases between them. For the CDR3, the DNA is TGTGCCAGCAGTTACTCGCCAGCTTGGACTGAAGCTTTCTTT. Its translation is CASSYSPAWTEAFF.

For this clonotype: A read error may explain this, as a much larger clone is one base away. The chain is built from TRBV5-6 and TRBJ2-7, with D possibly being TRBD1 (6 bases). Germline CDR1 and CDR2: SGHDT and YYEEEE. The CDR3 spans 14 residues. The CDR3 here is CASSLEDSSYDQYF. CDR3 nucleotides: TGTGCCAGCAGCTTGGAGGACAGCTCCTACGATCAGTACTTC.

This clonotype was detected many times. J is TRBJ1-1 and V is TRBV2; no definite D call. The CDR3 extends over 14 amino acids. The germline V gene encodes CDR1 SNHLY and CDR2 FYNNEI. Trimming cost V 8 bases and J 0 bases, with 13 bases left between them. The chain's CDR3 is CASGLTVVNTEAFF. The CDR3 DNA reads as TGTGCCAGCGGCTTGACCGTTGTGAACACTGAAGCTTTCTTT. The whole variable domain, remainder taken from reference TRBV2 and TRBJ1-1, is EPEVTQTPSHQVTQMGQEVILRCVPISNHLYFYWYRQILGQKVEFLVSFYNNEISEKSEIFDDQFSVERPDGSNFTLKIRSTKLEDSAMYFCASGLTVVNTEAFFGQGTRLTVV.

This clonotype was seen more than once but under ten times. V gene TRBV3-1 combines with J gene TRBJ1-2; D is uncertain. From germline, CDR1 is LGHDT and CDR2 YNNKEL (reference sequence). The germline V and J ends were trimmed by 1 base and 0 bases, with 9 bases remaining between them. The CDR3 sequence is 15 residues long. CDR3 region: CASSQGTVANYGYTF. The CDR3 DNA reads as TGTGCCAGCAGCCAAGGGACGGTAGCTAACTATGGCTACACCTTC.

This clonotype was counted at least ten times. This chain connects TRBV12-3 or TRBV12-4 to TRBJ1-5, with 8 bases lining up with TRBD1. The CDR3 length is 15 residues. V was pared by 1 base and J by 7 bases, with 6 bases of the junction left unmatched. The CDR3 DNA reads as TGTGCCAGCAGTTTAGGGGACAGGTCGAAACAGCCCCAGCATTTT. As protein: CASSLGDRSKQPQHF.

This clonotype was counted ten times or more. This chain links TRBV5-1 with TRBJ1-1; D not certain. V was pared by 4 bases and J by 0 bases, with 10 bases between. CDR1 and CDR2 (germline): SGHRS, YFSETQ. The length of the CDR3 is 14 residues. The CDR3 nucleotides are TGCGCCAGCAGCCCCCGACTCATGAACACTGAAGCTTTCTTT. It specifies CASSPRLMNTEAFF.

This clonotype was seen a few times. The chain employs TRBV19 and TRBJ1-5, with D perhaps TRBD1 (6 bases). The germline V and J ends were trimmed by 3 bases and 7 bases, with 10 bases remaining between them. CDR3 length: 13 residues. Germline CDR1 and CDR2: LNHDA and SQIVND (reference sequence). For the CDR3, the DNA is TGTGCCAGTAGTATCCAGGGGAAACAGCCCCAGCATTTT. Translated, it gives CASSIQGKQPQHF.

Details on this clonotype: This clone may be a read error of a much larger clone one base away. The V and J genes are TRBV19 and TRBJ2-7, with 9 bases lining up with TRBD2. CDR1 and CDR2 from the germline V gene are LNHDA and SQIVND (reference sequence). The V and J ends lost 5 bases and 3 bases, in that order; junction bases with no gene match: 2. The CDR3 consists of 13 residues. The DNA for the CDR3 is TGTGCCAGTAGTCCAGCGGGGGGCTACGAGCAGTACTTC. This gives the protein CASSPAGGYEQYF.

This clonotype appeared many times. The chain carries TRBV15 and TRBJ1-2; D possibly corresponds to TRBD1 (5 bases). Trimming removed 0 bases from V and 7 bases from J, with 18 bases in between. Germline-derived CDR1 and CDR2 are LNHNV and YYDKDF (reference sequence). The CDR3 is 16 residues long. In DNA form, the CDR3 reads TGTGCCACCAGCAGAGATTGGGGCTACGAACTAGCTGGCTACACCTTC. It codes for CATSRDWGYELAGYTF. The full variable domain, with the rest looked up from reference TRBV15 and TRBJ1-2, is DAMVIQNPRYQVTQFGKPVTLSCSQTLNHNVMYWYQQKSSQAPKLLFHYYDKDFNNEADTPDNFQSRRPNTSFCFLDIRSPGLGDTAMYLCATSRDWGYELAGYTFGSGTRLTVV.

As for this clonotype: A single base separates this from a much larger clone, so it may be a read error. V usage is TRBV9 and J usage is TRBJ2-7; D remains unclear. The CDR3 covers 15 residues. Deletions cut 0 bases from V and 2 bases from J, with 12 bases between. Germline V lookup: CDR1 SGDLS, CDR2 YYNGEE. CDR3 coding DNA: TGTGCCAGCAGCGTAGACCCTGCACTCGCCTACGAGCAGTACTTC. Translated: CASSVDPALAYEQYF.